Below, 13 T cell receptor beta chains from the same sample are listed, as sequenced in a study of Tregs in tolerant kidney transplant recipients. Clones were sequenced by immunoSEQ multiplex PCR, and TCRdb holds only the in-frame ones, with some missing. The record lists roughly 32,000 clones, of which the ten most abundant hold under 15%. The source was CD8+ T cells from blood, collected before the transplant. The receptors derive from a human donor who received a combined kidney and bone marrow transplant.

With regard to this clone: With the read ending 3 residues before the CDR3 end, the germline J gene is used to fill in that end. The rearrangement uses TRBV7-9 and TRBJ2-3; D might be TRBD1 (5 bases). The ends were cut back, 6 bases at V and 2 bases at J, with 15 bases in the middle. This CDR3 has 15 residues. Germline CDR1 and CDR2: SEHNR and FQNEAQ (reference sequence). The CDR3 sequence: CASRPFTGPTDTQYF. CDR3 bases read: TGTGCCAGCAGACCTTTTACAGGTCCCACAGATACG. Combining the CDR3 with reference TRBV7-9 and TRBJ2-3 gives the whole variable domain DTGVSQNPRHKITKRGQNVTFRCDPISEHNRLYWYRQTLGQGPEFLTYFQNEAQLEKSRLLSDRFSAERPKGSFSTLEIQRTEQGDSAMYLCASRPFTGPTDTQYFGPGTRLTVL.

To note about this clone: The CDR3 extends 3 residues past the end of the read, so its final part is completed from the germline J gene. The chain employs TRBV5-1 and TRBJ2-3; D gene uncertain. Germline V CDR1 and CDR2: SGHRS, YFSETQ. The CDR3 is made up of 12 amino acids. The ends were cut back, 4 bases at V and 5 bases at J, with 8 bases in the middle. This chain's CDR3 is CASSLNVDTQYF. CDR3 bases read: TGCGCCAGCAGCCTAAACGTAGATACG.

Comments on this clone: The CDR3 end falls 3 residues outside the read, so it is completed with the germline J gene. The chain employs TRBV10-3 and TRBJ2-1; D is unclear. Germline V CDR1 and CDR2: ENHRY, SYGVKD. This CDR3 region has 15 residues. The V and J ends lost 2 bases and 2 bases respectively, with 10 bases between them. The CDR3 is CAISEPGFTYNEQFF. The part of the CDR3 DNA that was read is TGTGCCATCAGTGAGCCCGGGTTCACCTACAATGAG.

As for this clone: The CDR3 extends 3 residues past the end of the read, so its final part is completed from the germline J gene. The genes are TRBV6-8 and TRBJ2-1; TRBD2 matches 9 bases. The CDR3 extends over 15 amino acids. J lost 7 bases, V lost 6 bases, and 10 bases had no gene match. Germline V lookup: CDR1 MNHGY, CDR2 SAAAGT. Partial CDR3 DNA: TGTGCCAGCAGGGGGGCGGGAGGGCCTAAAAATGAG. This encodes CASRGAGGPKNE. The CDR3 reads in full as CASRGAGGPKNEQFF.

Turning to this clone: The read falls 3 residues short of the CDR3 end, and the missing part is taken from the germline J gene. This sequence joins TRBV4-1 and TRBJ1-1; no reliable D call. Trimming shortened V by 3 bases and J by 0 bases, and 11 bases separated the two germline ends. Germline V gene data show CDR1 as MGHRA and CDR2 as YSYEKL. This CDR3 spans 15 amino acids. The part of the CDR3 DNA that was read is TGCGCCAGCAGCCACCCAGGAGACATGAACACTGAA. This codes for CASSHPGDMNTE. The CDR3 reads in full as CASSHPGDMNTEAFF.

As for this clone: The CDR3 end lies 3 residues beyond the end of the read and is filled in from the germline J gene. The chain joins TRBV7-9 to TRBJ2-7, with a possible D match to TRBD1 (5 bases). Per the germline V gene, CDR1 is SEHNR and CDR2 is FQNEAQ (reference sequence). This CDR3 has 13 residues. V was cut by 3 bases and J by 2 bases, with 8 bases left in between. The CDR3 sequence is CASSFDSPYEQYF. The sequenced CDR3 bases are TGTGCCAGCAGCTTTGACAGTCCCTACGAG.

The sequenced CDR3 bases are TGTGCCTGGAGTGTAGGTCTAGCGGTTAGCACAGATACG. It yields the protein CAWSVGLAVSTDT. The complete CDR3 sequence is CAWSVGLAVSTDTQYF. The rearrangement links TRBV30 to TRBJ2-3; 7 bases fit TRBD2. The observed sequence ends 3 residues before the CDR3 terminus, with the missing tail filled in from the germline J gene. This CDR3 spans 16 amino acids. Per germline, CDR1 GTSNPN and CDR2 SVGIG (reference sequence). The ends lost 0 bases at V and 0 bases at J; junction bases unmatched: 6.

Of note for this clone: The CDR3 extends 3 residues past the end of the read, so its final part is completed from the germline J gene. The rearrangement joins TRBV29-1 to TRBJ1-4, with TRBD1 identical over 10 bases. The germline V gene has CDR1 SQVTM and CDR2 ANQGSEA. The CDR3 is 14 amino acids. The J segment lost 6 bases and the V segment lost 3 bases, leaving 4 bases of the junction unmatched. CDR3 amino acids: CSVDAGTGDEKLFF. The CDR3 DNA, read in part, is TGCAGCGTTGACGCCGGGACAGGGGATGAAAAA.

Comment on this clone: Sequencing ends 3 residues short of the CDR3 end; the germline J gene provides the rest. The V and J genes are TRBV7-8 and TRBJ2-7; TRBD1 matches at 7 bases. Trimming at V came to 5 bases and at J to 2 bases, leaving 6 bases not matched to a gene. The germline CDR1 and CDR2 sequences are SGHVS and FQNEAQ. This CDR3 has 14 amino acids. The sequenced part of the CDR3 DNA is TGTGCCAGCAGCCTATGGGACAGCACCTACGAG. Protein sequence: CASSLWDSTYE. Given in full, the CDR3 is CASSLWDSTYEQYF.

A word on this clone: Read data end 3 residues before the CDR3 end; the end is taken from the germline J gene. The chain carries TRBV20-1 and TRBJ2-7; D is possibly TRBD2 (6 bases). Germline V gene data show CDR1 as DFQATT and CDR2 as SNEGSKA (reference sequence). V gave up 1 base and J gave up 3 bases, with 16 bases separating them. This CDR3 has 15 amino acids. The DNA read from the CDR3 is TGCAGTGCTAGAGCTCAAGCGGGTTCAATCTACGAG. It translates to CSARAQAGSIYE. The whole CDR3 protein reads CSARAQAGSIYEQYF.

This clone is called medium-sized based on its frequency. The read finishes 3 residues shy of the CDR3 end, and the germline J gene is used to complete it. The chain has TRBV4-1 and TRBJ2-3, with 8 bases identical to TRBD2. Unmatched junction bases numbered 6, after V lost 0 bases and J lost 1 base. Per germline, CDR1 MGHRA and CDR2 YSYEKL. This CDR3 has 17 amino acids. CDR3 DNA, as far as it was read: TGCGCCAGCAGCCAAGATCAGGCGGGAGGTGGCACAGATACG. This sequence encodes CASSQDQAGGGTDT. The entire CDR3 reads CASSQDQAGGGTDTQYF.

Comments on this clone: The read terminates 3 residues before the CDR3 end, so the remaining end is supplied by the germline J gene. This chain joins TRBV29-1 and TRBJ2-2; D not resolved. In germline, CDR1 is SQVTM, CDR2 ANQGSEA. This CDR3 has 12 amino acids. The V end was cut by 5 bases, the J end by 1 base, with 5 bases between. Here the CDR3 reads CSVSENTGELFF. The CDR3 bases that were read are TGCAGCGTTTCAGAGAACACCGGGGAG.

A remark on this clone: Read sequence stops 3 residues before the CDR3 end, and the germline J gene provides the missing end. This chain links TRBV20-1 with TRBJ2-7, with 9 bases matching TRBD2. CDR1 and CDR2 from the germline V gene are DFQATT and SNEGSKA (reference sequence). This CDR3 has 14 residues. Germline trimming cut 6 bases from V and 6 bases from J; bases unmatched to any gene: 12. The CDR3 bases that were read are TGCAGTGCCCTCTCGCGGGAGGGATTCAGCGAG. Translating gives CSALSREGFSE. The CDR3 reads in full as CSALSREGFSEQYF.